The 12 T cell receptor beta chains below come from one sample, sequenced in a study of T cell clones after liver transplantation (dated by TCRdb to the late 2010s). The library was produced with the immunoSEQ multiplex PCR assay. TCRdb carries this immuneACCESS record with in-frame sequences only. Its versions omit some clonotypes, under half of them owing to an unresolved V gene in the studies checked, with the rest unexplained. The sample table records under 150,000 clones; 90% of these occur just once. The ten largest make up 0.75% to 0.85% of the sample. Source: CD4+ T cells from blood, taken 12 months after liver transplant. The receptor set was obtained from a human patient who received a liver transplant. After a transplant, not all T cells may be the patient's own; some may come from the graft donor.

This clone was recorded only once. The chain is built from TRBV27 and TRBJ2-7; TRBD2 matches at 7 bases. The CDR3 has 15 amino acids. V lost 1 base to trimming and J lost 4 bases; unmatched junction nucleotides: 7. The germline V gene has CDR1 MNHEY and CDR2 SMNVEV (reference sequence). CDR3 protein: CASSLFGGSLYEQYF. CDR3 DNA: TGTGCCAGCAGTTTATTTGGCGGGAGTTTATACGAGCAGTACTTC.

The chain couples TRBV7-2 to TRBJ2-7; the D call may be TRBD1 or TRBD2 (5 bases each). The germline V gene has CDR1 SGHTA and CDR2 FQGNSA. CDR3 size: 14 residues. V lost 3 bases and J lost 2, with 11 bases in between. The CDR3 here is CASSFGDVTYEQYF. CDR3 coding DNA: TGTGCCAGCAGCTTTGGGGACGTCACCTACGAGCAGTACTTC.

The CDR3 here is CASSTSGSLDTQYF. DNA of the CDR3: TGTGCCAGCAGCACTAGCGGGAGTTTGGATACGCAGTATTTT. V and J are TRBV7-2 and TRBJ2-3, with 11 positions matching TRBD2. With 5 bases clipped from V and 6 bases from J, the junction kept 4 bases outside the gene matches. The germline V gene has CDR1 SGHTA and CDR2 FQGNSA. The CDR3 extends over 14 amino acids.

The V gene is TRBV6-6, the J gene TRBJ2-1, with 8 nucleotides matching TRBD1. Germline V gene sequence: CDR1 MNHNY, CDR2 SVGAGI (reference sequence). The V and J ends lost 4 bases and 0 bases, in that order; junction bases with no gene match: 5. This CDR3 has 16 residues. The CDR3 spells CASSSRQGSSYNEQFF. Written as DNA, the CDR3 is TGTGCCAGCAGTTCCCGACAGGGGAGCTCCTACAATGAGCAGTTCTTC.

This rearrangement joins TRBV19 to TRBJ1-2; possible D gene TRBD1, 5 bases. Trimming removed 7 bases at V and 6 bases at J, with 15 bases between. The CDR3 has 13 amino acids. The germline CDR1 and CDR2 sequences are LNHDA and SQIVND (reference sequence). CDR3 sequence (DNA): TGTGCCAGTACCCCCGTGGGGCGTGATGGCTACACCTTC. Protein: CASTPVGRDGYTF.

About this clone itself: This sample includes further DNA sequences coding for the same CDR3. The V gene is TRBV5-1, the J gene TRBJ2-1; D uncertain. V was cut by 0 bases and J by 7 bases, with 5 bases left in between. The CDR3 runs 12 residues. CDR1 is SGHRS and CDR2 is YFSETQ in the germline V gene. For the CDR3, the DNA is TGCGCCAGCAGCTTGGGGATGAATGAGCAGTTCTTC. It translates to CASSLGMNEQFF.

This clone was counted once. The V call is TRBV5-3, the J call TRBJ2-5, with 14 nucleotides matching TRBD2. TRBV5-3 belongs to the ORF category, with a function that is uncertain. V lost 2 bases and J lost 5; bases outside the gene matches: 5. The CDR3 covers 16 residues. The DNA of the CDR3 is TGTGCCAGAAGCTTCGGACTAGCGGGAGGATTGGAGACCCAGTACTTC. This codes for CARSFGLAGGLETQYF.

The chain carries TRBV11-2 and TRBJ1-4; D unclear. The CDR3 totals 13 residues. The germline V gene encodes CDR1 SGHAT and CDR2 FQNNGV. Trimming removed 6 bases from V and 8 bases from J, with 13 bases in between. The CDR3 here is CASSRGNTEKLFF. As DNA, the CDR3 is TGTGCCAGCAGTCGGGGAAATACCGAAAAACTGTTTTTT.

V gene TRBV7-7 combines with J gene TRBJ2-7; D remains ambiguous. Trimming cost V 5 bases and J 3 bases, with 17 bases left between them. The CDR3 length is 15 residues. Germline V gene lookup returns CDR1 SSHAT and CDR2 FNYEAQ (reference sequence). CDR3 in amino acids: CASSRGPKLVYEQYF. As DNA, the CDR3 is TGTGCCAGCAGCCGTGGACCAAAGTTGGTCTACGAGCAGTACTTC. Looking up the rest from reference TRBV7-7 and TRBJ2-7 gives the full variable domain: GAGVSQSPRYKVTKRGQDVTLRCDPISSHATLYWYQQALGQGPEFLTYFNYEAQPDKSGLPSDRFSAERPEGSISTLTIQRTEQRDSAMYRCASSRGPKLVYEQYFGPGTRLTVT.

This sequence joins TRBV7-3 and TRBJ2-1; D perhaps matches TRBD2 (6 bases). This CDR3 contains 14 residues. Between the trimmed V and J ends, which lost 5 bases and 5 bases, there was a span of 13 bases. CDR1 SGHTA and CDR2 FQGTGA come from the germline V gene. CDR3 protein: CASSPSGPNNEQFF. The CDR3 nucleotides read TGTGCCAGCAGCCCAAGCGGGCCCAACAATGAGCAGTTCTTC.

The CDR3 sequence: CASSLAPATNEKLFF. The DNA of the CDR3 is TGCGCCAGCAGCTTGGCGCCAGCAACTAATGAAAAACTGTTTTTT. The gene calls are TRBV5-1 and TRBJ1-4; D remains unclear. The germline gives CDR1 SGHRS, CDR2 YFSETQ. The CDR3 has 15 residues. Trimming took 0 bases from V and 0 from J, leaving 6 bases between them.

The chain combines TRBV7-8 with TRBJ1-1; maybe TRBD1 (6 bases). The CDR3 sequence is 13 residues long. Germline values: CDR1 SGHVS, CDR2 FQNEAQ. V dropped 6 bases and J dropped 1 base, with 9 bases sitting between them. The CDR3 is CASRRGGNTEAFF. The CDR3 DNA sequence: TGTGCCAGCAGGAGAGGGGGGAACACTGAAGCTTTCTTT.